This T cell receptor beta chain was documented in a study of beta chain features in type 1 diabetes. Findings and limits, study-wide: Among patients with Type 1 diabetes, TCRB CDR3s were moderately but significantly shorter in every one of the four CD4+ subsets.

This clone came up a few times. Its antigen is unidentified. The sequenced template was cDNA made from the entire isolated RNA. Generated by immunoSEQ multiplex PCR, the TCRdb table keeps only in-frame clones and is missing some. Here the sample spans tens of thousands of clones, roughly 69% being singletons. In germline, CDR1 is MDHEN, CDR2 SYDVKM. The CDR3 contains 16 residues. The receptor was isolated from a man in his late teens or twenties with type 1 diabetes. Sequencing was performed on Tregs from blood. The chain recombines TRBV28 with TRBJ2-5; TRBD1 aligns across 8 bases. The J call may not be correct, given that the DNA end is closer to TRBJ2-7. For the CDR3, the DNA is TGTGCCAGCAGTTACGGCCGGACAGGGCAGCCCTACGAGCAGTACTTC. This encodes CASSYGRTGQPYEQYF.